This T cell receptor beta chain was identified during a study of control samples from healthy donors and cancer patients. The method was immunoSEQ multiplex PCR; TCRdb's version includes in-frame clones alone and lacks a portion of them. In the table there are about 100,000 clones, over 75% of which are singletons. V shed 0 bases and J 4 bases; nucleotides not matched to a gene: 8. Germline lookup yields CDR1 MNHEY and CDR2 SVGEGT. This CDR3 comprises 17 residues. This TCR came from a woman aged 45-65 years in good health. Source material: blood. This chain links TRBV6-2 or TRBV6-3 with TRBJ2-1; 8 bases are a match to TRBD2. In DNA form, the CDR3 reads TGTGCCAGCAGTTACTCCCCTCCGGGAGGGATTTACAATGAGCAGTTCTTC. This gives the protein CASSYSPPGGIYNEQFF.